The clone carrying this TCR beta chain showed up just once. Its specificity is unknown. Whole-study results and caveats: Tumor-infiltrating Treg TCR alpha and beta sequences overlapped most with tumor naive CD4+ T cells, then blood naive.

The CDR3 has 14 amino acids. The germline CDR1 and CDR2 sequences are MNHEY and SVGEGT. V trimming: 6 bases; J trimming: 11 bases; junction bases outside the gene matches: 15. Memory CD4+ cells were defined as CD4+CD45RO+CD25-. After constant-region reverse-primer amplification, full-length variable regions underwent semi-nested PCR with Nested Universal Primer A. A single record per CDR3 protein comes from TCRdb applying MiXCR to the 5' RACE reads. The table includes more than 45,000 distinct CDR3 sequences, 25% to 30% detected once. The receptor's source is a female donor with breast cancer. The sequenced sample was tumor-infiltrating memory CD4+ T cells sorted from the breast tumor. Sample subset: memory CD4+ T cells, CD4+CD45RO+CD25-. The chain carries TRBV6-2 or TRBV6-3 and TRBJ1-1, with TRBD1 identical over 7 bases. CDR3 nucleotides: TGTGCCAGCAGACGCGGACAGGCGACGTTGGGGGCTTTCTTT. Its translation: CASRRGQATLGAFF.